This T cell receptor (beta chain) was sequenced for a study of CD8+ T cells in alopecia areata. Punch biopsies of lesional scalp, plus peripheral blood, were taken from alopecia areata patients. The CDR3 has 14 amino acids. The germline CDR1 and CDR2 sequences are GTSNPN and SVGIG (reference sequence). After removal of 2 bases from V and 4 bases from J, the junction contained 7 bases not matched to a gene. Investigators isolated RNA and reverse transcribed it into cDNA to act as the sequencing template. Sequencing was performed with immunoSEQ multiplex PCR; in TCRdb, only in-frame clones are kept and a portion is missing. The data hold hundreds of thousands of clones, with roughly two thirds observed a single time.

This specimen consisted of CD4+ T cells sorted from blood, obtained at week 0. V gene TRBV30 combines with J gene TRBJ2-7; 8 nucleotides match TRBD1. This clonotype originated in a human donor with alopecia areata. The CDR3 DNA reads TGTGCCTGGAGTCCGGGACAGGCTACGTACGAGCAGTACTTC. It yields the protein CAWSPGQATYEQYF.